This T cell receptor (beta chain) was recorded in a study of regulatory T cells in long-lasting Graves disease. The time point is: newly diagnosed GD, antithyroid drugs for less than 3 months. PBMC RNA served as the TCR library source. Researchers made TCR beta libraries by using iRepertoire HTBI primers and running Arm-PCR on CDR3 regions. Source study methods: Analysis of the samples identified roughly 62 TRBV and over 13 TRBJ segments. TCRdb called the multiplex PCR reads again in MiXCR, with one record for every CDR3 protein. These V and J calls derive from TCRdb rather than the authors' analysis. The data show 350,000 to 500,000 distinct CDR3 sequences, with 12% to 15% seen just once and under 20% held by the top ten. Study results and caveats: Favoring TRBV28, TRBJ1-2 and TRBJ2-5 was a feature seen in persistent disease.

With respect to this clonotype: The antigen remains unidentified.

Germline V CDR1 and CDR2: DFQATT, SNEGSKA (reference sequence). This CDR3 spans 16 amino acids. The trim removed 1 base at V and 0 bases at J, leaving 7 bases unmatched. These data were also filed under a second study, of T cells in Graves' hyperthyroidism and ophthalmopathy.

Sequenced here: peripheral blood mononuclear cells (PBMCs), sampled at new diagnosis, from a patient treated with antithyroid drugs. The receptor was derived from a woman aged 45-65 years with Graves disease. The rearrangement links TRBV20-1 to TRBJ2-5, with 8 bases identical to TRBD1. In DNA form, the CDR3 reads TGCAGTGCTAGAGCCCGGACAGGGCAGTACCAAGAGACCCAGTACTTC. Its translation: CSARARTGQYQETQYF.